The clone carrying this T cell receptor beta chain has more than one count but fewer than ten. cDNA molecules, individually, were tagged with unique molecular identifiers. TCRdb redid the calling of the 5' RACE reads with MiXCR, one entry per CDR3 protein. The sample has more than 65,000 distinct CDR3 sequences, less than 15% seen once; the top ten hold approximately 5.5%. These data are taken from a study of early T cells in non-severe SARS-CoV-2 infection. With 1 base removed from V and 4 bases from J, the gap between germline ends came to 9 bases. Germline assignment: CDR1 MGHDK and CDR2 SYGVNS. The CDR3 is made up of 14 amino acids.

Sequenced input: whole blood. The sequence came from an adult who was a healthcare worker with PCR-confirmed SARS-CoV-2 infection or an uninfected control (not recorded which). This chain uses TRBV25-1 with TRBJ2-3; D possibly uses TRBD1 or TRBD2 (5 bases each). CDR3 nucleotides: TGTGCCAGCAGTGAATGGGGACGGCCAGATACGCAGTATTTT. Translated: CASSEWGRPDTQYF.